These 30 T cell receptor beta chains came from one sample sequenced in a study of T cells after yellow fever vaccination (dated by TCRdb to about 2019). What this sample's treatment or condition label stands for: live attenuated yellow fever vaccine strain. Library prep was done by 5' RACE. TCRdb shows the sequencer as Illumina HiSeq 2500. In-frame beta chains were kept once TCRdb had trimmed the public reads at Q25 with fastp and called clones with MiXCR. For every CDR3 protein sequence, its rows merge into one entry that carries the most common genes and DNA. Recorded for this sample are 500,000 to 550,000 distinct CDR3 sequences; 20% to 25% of them occurred a single time. The top ten constitute approximately 15% of the sample. Material: PBMCs, obtained 21 days after the first yellow fever vaccination. These receptors were collected from a young man who received the YFV17D yellow fever vaccine.

To note about this clonotype: With a much larger clone just one base away, this may be a read error. The chain has TRBV7-9 and TRBJ2-3; D perhaps matches TRBD2 (5 bases). This CDR3 is built from 15 residues. Germline CDR1 is SEHNR and CDR2 is FQNEAQ (reference sequence). Trimming took off 4 bases at V and 2 bases at J, with 13 bases between the two ends. CDR3 region: CASSSLGIHTDTQYF. The CDR3 DNA reads as TGTGCCAGCAGCTCCCTCGGGATTCACACAGATACGCAGTATTTT.

The chain couples TRBV20-1 to TRBJ2-2; 9 positions agree with TRBD2. Germline loops: CDR1 DFQATT, CDR2 SNEGSKA (reference sequence). The CDR3 loop spans 16 amino acids. V trimming: 0 bases; J trimming: 4 bases; junction bases outside the gene matches: 6. CDR3 in DNA: TGCAGTGCTAGAGATCGCCGACTAGCGGCCACCGGGGAGCTGTTTTTT. Protein sequence: CSARDRRLAATGELFF.

This clonotype was detected only a few times. V gene TRBV4-3 combines with J gene TRBJ2-3, with TRBD2 matching 14 bases. The V gene's germline CDR1 is LGHNA and CDR2 YSLEER. After removal of 3 bases from V and 5 bases from J, the junction contained 4 bases not matched to a gene. This CDR3 is 16 amino acids long. CDR3 loop: CASSHRLAGGQDTQYF. The CDR3, as DNA: TGCGCCAGCAGCCACAGACTAGCGGGGGGGCAAGATACGCAGTATTTT.

This sequence joins TRBV6-1 and TRBJ2-5; tentatively, D is TRBD1 (5 bases). CDR1 is MNHNS, CDR2 SASEGT, per germline. The CDR3 loop spans 13 amino acids. The V and J ends lost 5 bases and 4 bases respectively, with 11 bases between them. The CDR3 coding sequence is TGTGCCAGCAGTCCGACAGTGATAGAGACCCAGTACTTC. Translating it yields CASSPTVIETQYF.

This clonotype has a count of ten or more. The chain has TRBV3-1 and TRBJ1-2; D might be TRBD1 (5 bases). There are 13 residues in the CDR3. CDR1 LGHDT and CDR2 YNNKEL come from the germline V gene (reference sequence). The V end lost 3 bases, the J end lost 3 bases, and 8 bases lay between the germline ends. The CDR3 DNA reads as TGTGCCAGCAGCCAGGGACCCTACTATGGCTACACCTTC. It specifies CASSQGPYYGYTF.

This clonotype was counted only a few times. The chain joins TRBV12-5 to TRBJ2-5; the D is unclear. Germline CDR1 LGHNT, CDR2 FRNRAP. V was shortened by 7 bases and J by 0 bases, with 18 bases between the two germline ends. The CDR3 covers 16 residues. This CDR3 is CASVPPADPYQETQYF. In DNA, the CDR3 is TGTGCTAGTGTCCCCCCCGCGGATCCCTACCAAGAGACCCAGTACTTC.

There are a few counts of this clonotype. This rearrangement joins TRBV5-1 to TRBJ2-7, with TRBD1 identical over 8 bases. Germline-derived CDR1 and CDR2 are SGHRS and YFSETQ. After removal of 4 bases from V and 7 bases from J, the junction contained 10 bases not matched to a gene. This CDR3 comprises 14 residues. The CDR3 nucleotides read TGCGCCAGCAGCCCATCCACGGGACAGGAGGAGCAGTACTTC. The encoded protein is CASSPSTGQEEQYF.

The chain joins TRBV7-2 to TRBJ2-3; 7 nucleotides match TRBD1. From germline, CDR1 is SGHTA and CDR2 FQGNSA. CDR3 length: 15 residues. V lost 3 bases to trimming and J lost 1 base; unmatched junction nucleotides: 4. This CDR3 is CASSFRDRRTDTQYF. In DNA form, the CDR3 reads TGTGCCAGCAGCTTCCGGGACAGACGCACAGATACGCAGTATTTT.

This clonotype appeared a few times. The chain joins TRBV20-1 to TRBJ1-3; the match to TRBD1 covers 9 bases. V was pared by 1 base and J by 2 bases, with 0 bases of the junction left unmatched. This CDR3 is 14 amino acids long. Per the germline V gene, CDR1 is DFQATT and CDR2 is SNEGSKA (reference sequence). CDR3 residues: CSARGDRAGNTIYF. Here the CDR3 DNA reads TGCAGTGCTAGAGGGGACAGGGCTGGAAACACCATATATTTT.

This clonotype has just a few counts. The chain links TRBV7-9 to TRBJ1-2, with D uncertain. The CDR3 extends over 13 amino acids. Germline V gives CDR1 SEHNR, CDR2 FQNEAQ (reference sequence). Trimming removed 7 bases from V and 6 bases from J, with 15 bases in between. CDR3 residues: CASIGGATDGYTF. The CDR3 DNA is TGTGCCAGCATCGGCGGTGCCACGGATGGCTACACCTTC.

The chain recombines TRBV7-3 with TRBJ1-5, with TRBD1 identical over 7 bases. The CDR3 is 17 amino acids. Germline V lookup: CDR1 SGHTA, CDR2 FQGTGA. The CDR3 here is CARPGQELRPSNQPQHF. The CDR3 coding sequence is TGTGCGCGCCCAGGACAGGAACTTCGCCCTAGCAATCAGCCCCAGCATTTT.

J is TRBJ2-5 and V is TRBV4-3, with 7 bases matching TRBD1. From germline, CDR1 is LGHNA and CDR2 YSLEER. V was clipped by 1 base and J by 1 base; unmatched bases: 12. The CDR3 has 18 residues. For the CDR3, the DNA is TGCGCCAGCAGCCAAGCCTCCCTGGGGGACAGACGCCAAGAGACCCAGTACTTC. Protein product: CASSQASLGDRRQETQYF.

V usage is TRBV27 and J usage is TRBJ2-2, with 11 bases aligning to TRBD1. Germline V gene sequence: CDR1 MNHEY, CDR2 SMNVEV (reference sequence). The ends lost 3 bases at V and 5 bases at J; junction bases unmatched: 5. The CDR3 runs 16 residues. The CDR3 nucleotides are TGTGCCAGCAGTTTCTGGGGACAGGGGGGAACCGGGGAGCTGTTTTTT. Its translation: CASSFWGQGGTGELFF.

This clonotype has a handful of counts. The chain employs TRBV6-9 and TRBJ1-2; 10 bases fit TRBD1. Germline trimming cut 6 bases from V and 2 bases from J; bases unmatched to any gene: 15. In germline, CDR1 is MNHGY, CDR2 SVAAGI. The CDR3 extends over 18 amino acids. The CDR3 DNA sequence: TGTGCCAGCAGGCATCCGGGACAGGGGTGGTTATTGAACTATGGCTACACCTTC. This encodes CASRHPGQGWLLNYGYTF.

The chain has TRBV11-2 and TRBJ2-2; D gene ambiguous. Trimming left V 5 bases short and J 1 base short, with 8 bases between. The CDR3 is 14 residues long. Germline loops: CDR1 SGHAT, CDR2 FQNNGV. CDR3 bases: TGTGCCAGCAGCGCGCGGCAGAACACCGGGGAGCTGTTTTTT. Amino acids: CASSARQNTGELFF.

This clonotype came up a few times. This chain uses TRBV6-5 with TRBJ2-3; D not resolved. The CDR3 loop spans 12 amino acids. CDR1 is MNHEY, CDR2 SVGAGI, per germline. V lost 4 bases to trimming and J lost 7 bases, with 9 bases between them. CDR3 DNA sequence: TGTGCCAGCAGTTCCCAAGGGAATACGCAGTATTTT. Protein sequence: CASSSQGNTQYF.

The CDR3 nucleotides are TGTGCCAGCAGTTACTCTGGGCTGACGGATCAGCCCCAGCATTTT. This encodes CASSYSGLTDQPQHF. The chain couples TRBV6-5 to TRBJ1-5; D gene ambiguous. V gave up 0 bases and J gave up 5 bases, with 11 bases separating them. CDR3 length: 15 residues. Germline loops: CDR1 MNHEY, CDR2 SVGAGI.

This sequence joins TRBV12-3 or TRBV12-4 and TRBJ2-3, with 9 bases aligning to TRBD2. V lost 7 bases, J lost 0 bases, and 11 bases stayed unmatched. The CDR3 is made up of 17 amino acids. The DNA of the CDR3 is TGTGCCAGCACCCCGCGGGGCGGGGGGGTCAGCACAGATACGCAGTATTTT. Its translation is CASTPRGGGVSTDTQYF.

V is TRBV5-1 and J is TRBJ2-4; D may be TRBD1 (8 bases). The V and J ends lost 4 bases and 7 bases respectively, with 18 bases between them. The germline V gene encodes CDR1 SGHRS and CDR2 YFSETQ. The CDR3 is made up of 15 amino acids. CDR3 region: CASSRLTGGGNIQYF. The CDR3 coding sequence is TGCGCCAGCAGCCGCCTTACAGGGGGAGGGAACATTCAGTACTTC.

The chain uses TRBV6-1 and TRBJ1-6; 9 nucleotides agree with TRBD1. The CDR3 has 17 amino acids. CDR1 is MNHNS and CDR2 is SASEGT in the germline V gene. Losses at the gene ends were 7 bases for V and 4 bases for J; bases not matched to a gene: 11. In DNA form, the CDR3 reads TGTGCCAGCACCTTTCCCGGGACAGGGTTTTATAATTCACCCCTCCACTTT. It yields the protein CASTFPGTGFYNSPLHF.

This sequence joins TRBV24-1 and TRBJ1-4; D call uncertain. The CDR3 sequence is 14 residues long. Germline V CDR1 and CDR2: KGHDR, SFDVKD. Between the trimmed V and J ends, which lost 9 bases and 6 bases, there was a span of 16 bases. The CDR3 protein is CATEVNGRYEKLFF. The CDR3, as DNA: TGTGCCACCGAGGTAAACGGGCGGTATGAAAAACTGTTTTTT.

This clonotype was seen more than once but under ten times. The rearrangement joins TRBV20-1 to TRBJ1-5; possibly TRBD1 for D (5 bases). Germline loops: CDR1 DFQATT, CDR2 SNEGSKA (reference sequence). The length of the CDR3 is 15 residues. V lost 0 bases to trimming and J lost 0 bases, with 9 bases between them. The CDR3 reads CSARDWQGSNQPQHF. The DNA of the CDR3 is TGCAGTGCTAGAGATTGGCAGGGTAGCAATCAGCCCCAGCATTTT.

This chain links TRBV4-1 with TRBJ2-3, with D unresolved. The V gene's germline CDR1 is MGHRA and CDR2 YSYEKL. The length of the CDR3 is 15 residues. V lost 4 bases and J lost 1, with 12 bases in between. CDR3 residues: CASSPRWVGTDTQYF. CDR3 coding DNA: TGCGCCAGCAGCCCGAGGTGGGTGGGCACAGATACGCAGTATTTT.

The CDR3 reads CASSLGQAITGELFF. The CDR3 DNA reads as TGCGCCAGCAGCCTCGGACAGGCGATCACCGGGGAGCTGTTTTTT. This chain uses TRBV5-1 with TRBJ2-2; TRBD1 matches at 7 bases. The germline V gene encodes CDR1 SGHRS and CDR2 YFSETQ. The CDR3 is 15 residues long. The J segment lost 4 bases and the V segment lost 4 bases, leaving 7 bases of the junction unmatched. Using reference TRBV5-1 and TRBJ2-2 for the parts outside the CDR3, the full variable domain is KAGVTQTPRYLIKTRGQQVTLSCSPISGHRSVSWYQQTPGQGLQFLFEYFSETQRNKGNFPGRFSGRQFSNSRSEMNVSTLELGDSALYLCASSLGQAITGELFFGEGSRLTVL.

This clonotype turned up a few times. CDR3 DNA sequence: TGTGCCATCAGTGAGTCTGATTTCGGCAGGGGGAATCAGCCCCAGCATTTT. Protein: CAISESDFGRGNQPQHF. The rearrangement uses TRBV10-3 and TRBJ1-5; 7 bases match TRBD1. V dropped 0 bases and J dropped 4; count of bases not matched to a gene: 9. The germline V gene has CDR1 ENHRY and CDR2 SYGVKD. The CDR3 spans 17 residues.

CDR3 protein: CASTPYMAAYEQYF. CDR3 DNA: TGTGCCAGCACCCCCTACATGGCTGCCTACGAGCAGTACTTC. V is TRBV7-8 and J is TRBJ2-7; D is ambiguous. The V and J ends lost 7 bases and 2 bases respectively, with 15 bases between them. CDR3 length: 14 amino acids. CDR1 is SGHVS and CDR2 is FQNEAQ in the germline V gene.

V gene TRBV7-9 combines with J gene TRBJ2-5, with 7 bases lining up with TRBD2. The CDR3 is 12 residues long. The J segment lost 9 bases and the V segment lost 5 bases, leaving 6 bases of the junction unmatched. Germline V gives CDR1 SEHNR, CDR2 FQNEAQ (reference sequence). CDR3 sequence reads: CASSPGGGAQYF. The CDR3 nucleotides read TGTGCCAGCAGCCCCGGGGGAGGGGCCCAGTACTTC. Complete variable domain (other parts from reference TRBV7-9 and TRBJ2-5): DTGVSQNPRHKITKRGQNVTFRCDPISEHNRLYWYRQTLGQGPEFLTYFQNEAQLEKSRLLSDRFSAERPKGSFSTLEIQRTEQGDSAMYLCASSPGGGAQYFGPGTRLLVL.

This clonotype was picked up one time. The genes are TRBV7-8 and TRBJ2-1, with D hard to call. Trimming removed 2 bases at V and 4 bases at J, with 12 bases between. Germline CDR1 reads SGHVS; CDR2 reads FQNEAQ. This CDR3 is built from 15 residues. CDR3 coding DNA: TGTGCCAGCAGCTTAAACGGCGCCGATTACAATGAGCAGTTCTTC. It codes for CASSLNGADYNEQFF. The complete variable domain, with remaining parts taken from reference TRBV7-8 and TRBJ2-1, reads GAGVSQSPRYKVAKRGQDVALRCDPISGHVSLFWYQQALGQGPEFLTYFQNEAQLDKSGLPSDRFFAERPEGSVSTLKIQRTQQEDSAVYLCASSLNGADYNEQFFGPGTRLTVL.

The chain recombines TRBV18 with TRBJ2-2; D remains ambiguous. CDR1 is KGHSH, CDR2 LQKENI, per germline. The V gene lost 2 bases and the J gene lost 6 bases, with 13 bases spanning the gap. The CDR3 is 15 residues long. The CDR3 is CASSPSTRGSGELFF. DNA for the CDR3: TGTGCCAGCTCACCAAGCACCCGAGGCTCCGGGGAGCTGTTTTTT.

The chain employs TRBV4-1 and TRBJ2-1, with 12 positions matching TRBD2. V dropped 3 bases and J dropped 3; count of bases not matched to a gene: 3. The CDR3 runs 16 residues. In germline, CDR1 is MGHRA, CDR2 YSYEKL. CDR3 DNA: TGCGCCAGCAGCCAGGCTAGCGGGGGGGGCTACAATGAGCAGTTCTTC. It is translated as CASSQASGGGYNEQFF.